A selection of T cell receptor beta chains follows, all from one sample in a study of beta chain features in type 1 diabetes. The repertoire was sequenced with immunoSEQ multiplex PCR; TCRdb's copy has only in-frame clones and lacks some. The sample has 100,000 to 150,000 clones; about 18% are singletons. The sample taken for sequencing was central memory CD4+ T cells from blood. These receptors were taken from a man aged 18 to 29 with type 1 diabetes. The CDR3 runs from the conserved cysteine through the conserved F or W. Fields, in order: J gene, V gene, clone size, D gene, CDR3 protein, CDR3 DNA. A D gene is named only where the DNA matches it firmly. A clone size is listed for some rows: how often the clone was seen (once, few, many), or a class if it is expanded.

TRBJ1-1 TRBV10-3 . . CAISDKGGTEAFF TGTGCCATCAGTGATAAAGGGGGGACTGAAGCTTTCTTT
TRBJ1-1 TRBV10-2 . TRBD1 CASRQGDTEAFF TGCGCCAGCAGACAGGGGGACACTGAAGCTTTCTTT
TRBJ1-2 TRBV29-1 . TRBD1 CSVERGQAPYFYTF TGCAGCGTTGAAAGGGGACAGGCACCCTACTTTTACACCTTC
TRBJ2-5 TRBV6-1 few TRBD2 CASSEGWRAGGETQYF TGTGCCAGCAGTGAAGGGTGGAGAGCGGGGGGTGAGACCCAGTACTTC
TRBJ2-7 TRBV7-8 once . CASSPEWRGNYEQYF TGTGCCAGCAGTCCCGAGTGGCGGGGAAACTACGAGCAGTACTTC
TRBJ2-1 TRBV4-2 . . CASSQRIQAGPSSYNEQFF TGTGCCAGCAGCCAACGGATACAGGCGGGTCCTAGCTCCTACAATGAGCAGTTCTTC
TRBJ1-2 TRBV29-1 many . CSTGNEYNYGYTF TGCAGCACCGGGAACGAGTATAACTATGGCTACACCTTC
TRBJ1-2 TRBV20-1 . . CSASNTYGYTF TGCAGTGCTTCCAACACTTATGGCTACACCTTC
TRBJ2-7 TRBV7-2 . . CASSSKDSSYEQYF TGTGCCAGCAGCTCCAAGGACAGCTCCTACGAGCAGTACTTC
TRBJ1-1 TRBV5-4 few . CASEKIEGTEAFF TGTGCCAGCGAGAAAATTGAAGGCACTGAAGCTTTCTTT
TRBJ2-1 TRBV7-3 . . CASSLSSRHEQFF TGTGCCAGCAGCTTAAGTTCTAGGCATGAGCAGTTCTTC
TRBJ2-3 TRBV2 . . CASSVRTSTDTQYF TGTGCCAGCAGTGTGCGGACTAGCACAGATACGCAGTATTTT
TRBJ2-3 TRBV2 . TRBD1 CASSLQGARYTQYF TGTGCCAGCAGTCTACAGGGGGCGCGATATACGCAGTATTTT
TRBJ2-1 TRBV30 few . CAWSPSYNEQFF TGTGCCTGGAGTCCCAGCTACAATGAGCAGTTCTTC
TRBJ1-2 TRBV6-6 few . CASSYSTFNYGYTF TGTGCCAGCAGTTACTCCACGTTTAACTATGGCTACACCTTC
TRBJ1-6 TRBV30 few . CAWNWGVDSPLHF TGTGCCTGGAATTGGGGGGTGGATTCACCCCTCCACTTT
TRBJ1-5 TRBV7-9 . . CASSLNSGFNQPQHF TGTGCCAGCAGCTTAAACTCAGGCTTCAATCAGCCCCAGCATTTT
TRBJ2-5 TRBV7-7 . TRBD1 CASSLSPGGQETQYF TGTGCTAGCAGCTTATCTCCAGGGGGCCAAGAGACCCAGTACTTC
TRBJ1-2 TRBV20-1 . . CSARVSYGYTF TGCAGTGCTAGGGTCAGTTATGGCTACACCTTC
TRBJ1-2 TRBV30 . . CAWSPGQPGYTF TGTGCCTGGAGCCCCGGACAGCCCGGCTACACCTTC
TRBJ2-3 TRBV7-2 many TRBD2 CASSLVWLAGGPDTQYF TGTGCCAGCAGCTTAGTTTGGCTAGCGGGAGGGCCGGATACGCAGTATTTT
TRBJ2-7 TRBV4-2 few . CASSQGGKVNEQYF TGTGCCAGCAGCCAAGGAGGAAAGGTTAACGAGCAGTACTTC
TRBJ2-3 TRBV14 . TRBD2 CASSQDGSGRASQYF TGTGCCAGCAGCCAAGACGGGAGCGGGAGGGCCTCGCAGTATTTT
TRBJ2-1 TRBV5-8 . . CASSLYSYNEQFF TGTGCCAGCAGCTTATACTCCTACAATGAGCAGTTCTTC
TRBJ2-7 TRBV2 . . CASTRTDYEQYF TGTGCCAGCACTAGAACAGATTACGAGCAGTACTTC
TRBJ2-6 TRBV5-4 few . CASSAGGDSGANVLTF TGTGCCAGCAGCGCCGGCGGGGACTCTGGGGCCAACGTCCTGACTTTC
TRBJ2-5 TRBV7-2 few . CASSLTGTQETQYF TGTGCCAGCAGCTTGACAGGAACCCAAGAGACCCAGTACTTC
TRBJ2-1 TRBV4-1 . . CASSFQTGTNEQFF TGCGCCAGCAGTTTTCAGACAGGTACCAATGAGCAGTTCTTC
TRBJ2-7 TRBV25-1 few . CASSERGTAYEQYF TGTGCCAGCAGTGAACGAGGCACCGCCTACGAGCAGTACTTC
TRBJ2-3 TRBV6-5 few TRBD2 CASRLLAGGPDTQYF TGTGCCAGCAGGCTACTAGCGGGGGGACCAGATACGCAGTATTTT
TRBJ2-7 TRBV18 few TRBD2 CASSPKSGGSYEQYF TGTGCCAGCTCACCCAAGTCGGGGGGCTCCTACGAGCAGTACTTC
TRBJ1-1 TRBV27 . . CASSSAPRGLTEAFF TGTGCCAGCAGTTCGGCCCCCCGAGGACTCACTGAAGCTTTCTTT
TRBJ2-5 TRBV30 . . CAWKASGGPPETQYF TGTGCCTGGAAGGCTTCGGGGGGCCCTCCCGAGACCCAGTACTTC
TRBJ2-7 TRBV7-2 . . CASTDRNGYEQYF TGTGCCAGCACCGACAGGAATGGCTACGAGCAGTACTTC
TRBJ1-5 TRBV28 . . CAINRDRVGQPQHF TGTGCCATCAACAGGGATCGTGTAGGTCAGCCCCAGCATTTT
TRBJ2-3 TRBV2 few TRBD2 CASRSGGATDTQYF TGTGCCAGCCGCAGCGGGGGGGCCACAGATACGCAGTATTTT
TRBJ2-7 TRBV5-6 . . CASSGQSAPVIYEQYF TGTGCCAGCAGCGGGCAATCGGCTCCTGTAATCTACGAGCAGTACTTC
TRBJ1-2 TRBV18 . . CASSQKRDNRNYGYTF TGTGCCAGCTCGCAAAAACGGGACAACCGAAACTATGGCTACACCTTC